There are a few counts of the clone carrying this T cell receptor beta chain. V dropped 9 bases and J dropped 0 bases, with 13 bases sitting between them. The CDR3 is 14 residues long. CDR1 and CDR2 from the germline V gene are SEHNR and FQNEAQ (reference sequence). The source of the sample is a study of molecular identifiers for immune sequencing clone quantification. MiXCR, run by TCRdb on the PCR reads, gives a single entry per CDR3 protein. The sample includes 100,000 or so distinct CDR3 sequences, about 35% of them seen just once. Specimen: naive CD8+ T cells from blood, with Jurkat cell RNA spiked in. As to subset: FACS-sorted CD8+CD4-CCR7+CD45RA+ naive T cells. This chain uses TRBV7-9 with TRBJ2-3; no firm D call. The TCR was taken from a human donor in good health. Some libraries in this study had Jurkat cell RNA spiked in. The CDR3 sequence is CASRPGSSTDTQYF. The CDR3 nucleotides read TGTGCCAGTCGACCCGGGTCCAGCACAGATACGCAGTATTTT.